The rows below give T cell receptor beta chains drawn from one sample of a study of T-cell memory formation after mild COVID-19. MiXCR, run by TCRdb on the 5' RACE reads, gives a single entry per CDR3 protein. The sample lists 470,000 or so distinct CDR3 sequences, 25% occurring once. What was sequenced was PBMCs or a T cell subset sorted from them (not recorded which). These receptors were collected from an adult woman who had mild COVID-19 (a few samples of this study predate the infection). Cell type and time point are not known. CDR3s include the opening cysteine and the closing phenylalanine or tryptophan. The D gene is left open where the match is weak. For some rows the clone size is stated as once, few or many, or as a class when expanded; others skip it.

CDR3nt,CDR3aa,v_gene,j_gene,d_gene,abundance
TGTGCCAGCAGCCCTACGGACAGGCTGGATACGCAGTATTTT,CASSPTDRLDTQYF,TRBV5-4,TRBJ2-3,TRBD1,-
TGTGCCAGCAGTTTATGGGTATCGGGCGAGCAGTACTTC,CASSLWVSGEQYF,TRBV27,TRBJ2-7,-,-
TGTGCCAGCAGCCCCGGGGGAGGTAAAGGGTACGAGCAGTACTTC,CASSPGGGKGYEQYF,TRBV2,TRBJ2-7,-,-
TGTGCCAGGCCCGACGATGACATCGGTGGCTACACCTTC,CARPDDDIGGYTF,TRBV2,TRBJ1-2,-,-
TGTGCCAGCAGCTCCTTTGCGGGGGCGAGGACCGGGGAGCTGTTTTTT,CASSSFAGARTGELFF,TRBV7-6,TRBJ2-2,-,-
TGTGCCAGCAGCCGGGCCCGTAATCAGCCCCAGCATTTT,CASSRARNQPQHF,TRBV11-1,TRBJ1-5,-,few
TGTGCCAGCAGCGTCACAGGTAGCACAGATACGCAGTATTTT,CASSVTGSTDTQYF,TRBV16,TRBJ2-3,-,few
TGTGCCAGCAGCATGGTAGCGGGAGGGCCCCCAGATACGCAGTATTTT,CASSMVAGGPPDTQYF,TRBV7-3,TRBJ2-3,TRBD2,-
TGTGCCAGCAGCTCATTTCCAGGGGAAAATCAGCCCCAGCATTTT,CASSSFPGENQPQHF,TRBV7-9,TRBJ1-5,-,-
TGTGCCAGCAGGTTGACTAGTTGGGAGACCCAGTACTTC,CASRLTSWETQYF,TRBV5-5,TRBJ2-5,-,-
TGTGCCAGCAGTCTCGGTTTATCTCAGACGTATAGCAATCAGCCCCAGCATTTT,CASSLGLSQTYSNQPQHF,TRBV12-3/TRBV12-4,TRBJ1-5,-,many
TGTGCCAGCAGCTTTCAGACGGCGGCCCAGTACTTC,CASSFQTAAQYF,TRBV11-2,TRBJ2-5,-,-
TGCAGTGCTGCCAAGTCCGGGAGTATAAATTACTTC,CSAAKSGSINYF,TRBV20-1,TRBJ2-5,-,few
TGTGCCAGCAGTGAAGATGGGGAGTCCACTGAAGCTTTCTTT,CASSEDGESTEAFF,TRBV6-1,TRBJ1-1,-,many
TGTGCCAGCAGAAACGCCCCGGAAGGTCGGGATAGCTCCTACGAGCAGTACTTC,CASRNAPEGRDSSYEQYF,TRBV21-1,TRBJ2-7,-,-
TGCGCCAGCGGGCAAAACTCCTACGAGCAGTACTTC,CASGQNSYEQYF,TRBV5-1,TRBJ2-7,-,few
TGTGCCAGCTCACGGGGACAGGGGGATCAGCCCCAGCATTTT,CASSRGQGDQPQHF,TRBV18,TRBJ1-5,TRBD1,-
TGCAGCGCATTGTTGGGAGTGGGCTACAATGAGCAGTTCTTC,CSALLGVGYNEQFF,TRBV29-1,TRBJ2-1,-,-
TGTGCCAGCAGTTTCTGGGGACAGGGGGATGAGCAGTTCTTC,CASSFWGQGDEQFF,TRBV12-3/TRBV12-4,TRBJ2-1,TRBD1,-
TGCGCCAGCAGCTTGGAGGGACCCCCGAGCTCCTACAATGAGCAGTTCTTC,CASSLEGPPSSYNEQFF,TRBV5-1,TRBJ2-1,-,few
TGTGCCAGCAGCTTGAATAAGCGGGGGTCCTACGAGCAGTACTTC,CASSLNKRGSYEQYF,TRBV7-6,TRBJ2-7,TRBD2,few
TGTGCCAGCAGCTTAGCTCCGGGTTACACTGAAGCTTTCTTT,CASSLAPGYTEAFF,TRBV7-9,TRBJ1-1,-,few
TGTGCCAGCAGCCCGCGGGAGCCAGATACGCAGTATTTT,CASSPREPDTQYF,TRBV5-4,TRBJ2-3,TRBD2,-
TGTGCCAGCAGCTTAGGTCTACTTAACTACGAGCAGTACTTC,CASSLGLLNYEQYF,TRBV7-2,TRBJ2-7,-,-
TGTGCCAGCAGCTTATCCGCTAGCGGGAACTACAATGAGCAGTTCTTC,CASSLSASGNYNEQFF,TRBV7-2,TRBJ2-1,TRBD2,-
TGTGCCAGCAGAGTGACGGGCAATCAGCCCCAGCATTTT,CASRVTGNQPQHF,TRBV2,TRBJ1-5,-,-
TGCGCGGTGAACACTGAAGCTTTCTTT,CAVNTEAFF,TRBV7-8,TRBJ1-1,-,few
TGTGCCAGCAGCAACCTTCCCGGGACTAGCGGGGGGTACGAGCAGTACTTC,CASSNLPGTSGGYEQYF,TRBV21-1,TRBJ2-7,-,-
TGCGCCAGCAGCGCCCTGACTAGCGGGAGGACTCAACCCACAGATACGCAGTATTTT,CASSALTSGRTQPTDTQYF,TRBV5-1,TRBJ2-3,TRBD2,-
TGCGCCAGCAGCTGGACGGACAGGGTCGACGGCTACACCTTC,CASSWTDRVDGYTF,TRBV5-1,TRBJ1-2,TRBD1,-
TGTGCCAGCATTCCTTCGGGGAGATTCTACGAGCAGTACTTC,CASIPSGRFYEQYF,TRBV28,TRBJ2-7,-,few
TGTGCCAGCAGCTTAGGCGCAGGGGGGCAGGCCAAAAACATTCAGTACTTC,CASSLGAGGQAKNIQYF,TRBV7-2,TRBJ2-4,-,few
TGTGCCAGCAGTGGGTGGACAGGGGGCAATCAGCCCCAGCATTTT,CASSGWTGGNQPQHF,TRBV2,TRBJ1-5,TRBD1,-
TGTGCCAGCAGTGAACCCCGAGCGGCCGGGGTGGAGACCCAGTACTTC,CASSEPRAAGVETQYF,TRBV25-1,TRBJ2-5,-,-
TGCAGCGTTGAGGTAGGGGGGTTCTACGAGCAGTACTTC,CSVEVGGFYEQYF,TRBV29-1,TRBJ2-7,-,few
TGTGCCACCACCGCAGGCGGGGAGCTGTTTTTT,CATTAGGELFF,TRBV10-3,TRBJ2-2,-,few
TGTGCCAGTAGTATAGGTCGGAGGGGATCTAAGAGTGAGCAGTTCTTC,CASSIGRRGSKSEQFF,TRBV19,TRBJ2-1,-,many
TGCGCCAGCAGCCGTCCGGGACAGGGGTCTGGAAACACCATATATTTT,CASSRPGQGSGNTIYF,TRBV5-1,TRBJ1-3,TRBD1,few
TGCGCCAGCAGCCAAGAGGGAGGTACGGTCTTACGTGGCGAGCAGTACTTC,CASSQEGGTVLRGEQYF,TRBV4-3,TRBJ2-7,-,-
TGCAGTGCTAGAGCGACCATCTACAATGAGCAGTTCTTC,CSARATIYNEQFF,TRBV20-1,TRBJ2-1,-,-
TGTGCCAGCAGTGAAGGGACCAGGCCGGGGGAAAAACTGTTTTTT,CASSEGTRPGEKLFF,TRBV2,TRBJ1-4,-,-
TGCGCCAGCAGCTTAACCGGGACAGGGGGGAGGAAGAGGGAAGCTTTCTTT,CASSLTGTGGRKREAFF,TRBV5-1,TRBJ1-1,TRBD1,-
TGTGCCAGCAGCCTGCCAACTGGGGCCAACGTCCTGACTTTC,CASSLPTGANVLTF,TRBV5-6,TRBJ2-6,-,few
TGTGCCAGCAGCTCACCGGGACAGCCCCTGCAGTACTTC,CASSSPGQPLQYF,TRBV7-9,TRBJ2-7,TRBD1,few
TGCGCCAGCAGCTCCATCGTGGGACTGGGGAATGAGCAGTTCTTC,CASSSIVGLGNEQFF,TRBV5-1,TRBJ2-1,-,few
TGTGCCAGCAGCCGGACCGACACTCCTCACTATGGCTACACCTTC,CASSRTDTPHYGYTF,TRBV7-3,TRBJ1-2,-,-